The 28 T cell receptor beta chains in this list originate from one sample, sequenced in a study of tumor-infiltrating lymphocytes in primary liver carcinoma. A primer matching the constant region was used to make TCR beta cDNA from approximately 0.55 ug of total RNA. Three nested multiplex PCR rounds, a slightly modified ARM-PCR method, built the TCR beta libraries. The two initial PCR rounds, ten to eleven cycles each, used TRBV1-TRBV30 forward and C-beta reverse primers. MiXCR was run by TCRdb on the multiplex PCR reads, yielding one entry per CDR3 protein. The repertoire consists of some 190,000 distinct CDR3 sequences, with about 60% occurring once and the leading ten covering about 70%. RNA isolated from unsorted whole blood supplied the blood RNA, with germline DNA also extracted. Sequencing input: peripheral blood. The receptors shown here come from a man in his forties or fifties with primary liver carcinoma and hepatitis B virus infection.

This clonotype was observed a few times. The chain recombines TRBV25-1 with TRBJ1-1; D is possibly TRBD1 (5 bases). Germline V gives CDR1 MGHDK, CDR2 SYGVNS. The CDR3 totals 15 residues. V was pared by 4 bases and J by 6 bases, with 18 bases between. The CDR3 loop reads CASSVSKAGVAEAFF. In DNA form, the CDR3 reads TGTGCCAGCAGTGTCTCAAAAGCGGGGGTCGCTGAAGCTTTCTTT.

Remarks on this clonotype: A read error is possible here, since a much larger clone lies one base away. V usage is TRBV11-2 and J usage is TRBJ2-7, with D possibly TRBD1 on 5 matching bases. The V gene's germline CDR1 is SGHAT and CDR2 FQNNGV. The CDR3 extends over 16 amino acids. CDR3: CASSLVPDSLSYEKYF. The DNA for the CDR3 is TGTGCCAGCAGCTTAGTCCCCGACAGCCTTTCCTACGAGAAGTACTTC.

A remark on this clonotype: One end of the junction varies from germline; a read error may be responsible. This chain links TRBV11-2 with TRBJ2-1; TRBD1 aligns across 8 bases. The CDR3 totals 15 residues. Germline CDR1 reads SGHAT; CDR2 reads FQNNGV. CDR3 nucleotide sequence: TGTGCCAGCGGCTTCGGACAGGGAGGTATAGATGAGCCGTTCTTC. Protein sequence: CASGFGQGGIDEPFF.

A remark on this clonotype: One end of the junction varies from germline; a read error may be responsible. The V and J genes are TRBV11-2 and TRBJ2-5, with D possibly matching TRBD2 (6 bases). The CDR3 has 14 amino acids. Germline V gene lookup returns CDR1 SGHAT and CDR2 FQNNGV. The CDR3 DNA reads TGTGTCAGCAGGTGGTCCGGGACTCAAGAGACCCAGTACTTC. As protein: CVSRWSGTQETQYF.

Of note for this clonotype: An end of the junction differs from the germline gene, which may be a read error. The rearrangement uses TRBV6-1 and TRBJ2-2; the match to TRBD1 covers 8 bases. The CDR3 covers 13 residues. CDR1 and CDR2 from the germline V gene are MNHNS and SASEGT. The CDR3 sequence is CASQTGDTGELLF. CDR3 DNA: TGTGCCAGCCAGACAGGGGATACCGGGGAGCTGCTTTTT.

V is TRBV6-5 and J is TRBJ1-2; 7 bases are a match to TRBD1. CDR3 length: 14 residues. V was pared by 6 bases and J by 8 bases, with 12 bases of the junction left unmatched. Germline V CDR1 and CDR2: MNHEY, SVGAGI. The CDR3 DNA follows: TGTGCCAGCAGCACCGGGACAGAGGCCGACGGCTACACCTTC. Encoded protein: CASSTGTEADGYTF.

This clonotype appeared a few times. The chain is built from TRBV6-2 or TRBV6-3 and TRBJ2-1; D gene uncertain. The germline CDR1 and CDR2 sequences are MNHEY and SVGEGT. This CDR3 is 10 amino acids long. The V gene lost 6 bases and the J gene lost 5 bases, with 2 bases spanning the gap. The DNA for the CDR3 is TGTGCCAGCAGGGACAATGAGCAGTTCTTC. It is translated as CASRDNEQFF.

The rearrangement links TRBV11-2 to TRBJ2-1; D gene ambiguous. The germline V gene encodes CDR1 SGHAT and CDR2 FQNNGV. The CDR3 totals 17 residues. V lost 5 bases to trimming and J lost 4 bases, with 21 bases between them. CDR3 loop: CASSPSEFPQVYNEQFF. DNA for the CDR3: TGTGCCAGCAGCCCTAGTGAGTTCCCTCAGGTTTACAATGAGCAGTTCTTC.

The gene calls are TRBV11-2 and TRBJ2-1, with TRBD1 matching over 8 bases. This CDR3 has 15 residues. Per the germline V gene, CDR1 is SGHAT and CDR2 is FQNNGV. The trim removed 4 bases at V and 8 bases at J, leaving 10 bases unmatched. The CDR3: CASSWDLDRVYEQFF. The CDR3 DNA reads TGTGCCAGCAGCTGGGACCTGGACAGGGTTTATGAGCAGTTCTTC. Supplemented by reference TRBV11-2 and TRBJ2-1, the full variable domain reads EAGVAQSPRYKIIEKRQSVAFWCNPISGHATLYWYQQILGQGPKLLIQFQNNGVVDDSQLPKDRFSAERLKGVDSTLKIQPAKLEDSAVYLCASSWDLDRVYEQFFGPGTRLTVL.

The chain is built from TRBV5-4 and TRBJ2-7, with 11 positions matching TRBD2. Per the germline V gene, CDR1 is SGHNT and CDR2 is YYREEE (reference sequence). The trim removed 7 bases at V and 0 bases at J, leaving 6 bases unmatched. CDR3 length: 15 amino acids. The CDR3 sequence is CASGGTSGSSYEQYF. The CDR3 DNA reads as TGTGCCAGCGGCGGGACTAGCGGTAGCTCCTACGAGCAGTACTTC.

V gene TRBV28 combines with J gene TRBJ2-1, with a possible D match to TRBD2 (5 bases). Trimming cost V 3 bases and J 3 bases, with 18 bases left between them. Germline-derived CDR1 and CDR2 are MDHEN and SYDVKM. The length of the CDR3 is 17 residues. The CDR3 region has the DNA TGTGCCAGCAGTTTCCCCGCCGGGAAAAAGTTCTACAATGAGCAGTTCTTC. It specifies CASSFPAGKKFYNEQFF.

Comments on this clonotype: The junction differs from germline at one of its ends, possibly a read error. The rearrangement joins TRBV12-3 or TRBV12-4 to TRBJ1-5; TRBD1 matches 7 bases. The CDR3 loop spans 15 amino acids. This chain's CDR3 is CPSSDAGGGNQPQHF. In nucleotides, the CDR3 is TGTCCCAGCAGCGACGCAGGGGGGGGCAATCAGCCCCAGCATTTT.

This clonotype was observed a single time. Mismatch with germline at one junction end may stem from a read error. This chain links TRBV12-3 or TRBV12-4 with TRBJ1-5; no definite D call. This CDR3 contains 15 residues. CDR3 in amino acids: CASSLLDGSSQPQHF. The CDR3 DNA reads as TGTGCCAGCAGTTTACTGGACGGAAGCAGTCAGCCCCAGCATTTT.

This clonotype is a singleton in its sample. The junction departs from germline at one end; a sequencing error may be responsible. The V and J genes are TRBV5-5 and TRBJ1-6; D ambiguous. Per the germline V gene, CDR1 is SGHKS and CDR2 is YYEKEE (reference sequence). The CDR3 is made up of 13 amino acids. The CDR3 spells CDSSLEGNSPLHF. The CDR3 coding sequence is TGTGACAGCAGCTTGGAGGGTAATTCACCCCTCCACTTT.

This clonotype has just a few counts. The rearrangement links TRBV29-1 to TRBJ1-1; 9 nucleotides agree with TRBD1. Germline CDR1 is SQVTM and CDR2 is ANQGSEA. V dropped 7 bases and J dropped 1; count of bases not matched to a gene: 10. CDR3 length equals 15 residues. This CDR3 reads CSGRMTGGANTEAFF. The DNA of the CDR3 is TGCAGCGGGCGTATGACAGGGGGTGCGAACACTGAAGCTTTCTTT.

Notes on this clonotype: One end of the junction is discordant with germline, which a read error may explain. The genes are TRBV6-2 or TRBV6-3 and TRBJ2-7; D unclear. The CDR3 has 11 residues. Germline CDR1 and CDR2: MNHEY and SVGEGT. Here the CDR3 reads CASRYWNEQYF. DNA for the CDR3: TGTGCCAGCAGATACTGGAACGAGCAGTACTTC.

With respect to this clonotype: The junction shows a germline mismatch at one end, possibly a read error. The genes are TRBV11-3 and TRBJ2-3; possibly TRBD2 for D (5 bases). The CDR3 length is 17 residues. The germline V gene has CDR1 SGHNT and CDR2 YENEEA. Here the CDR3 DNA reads TGTGCCAGCAGCTTAGGGGTAACTAGTGGGAGCACAAATACGCAGTATTTT. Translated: CASSLGVTSGSTNTQYF.

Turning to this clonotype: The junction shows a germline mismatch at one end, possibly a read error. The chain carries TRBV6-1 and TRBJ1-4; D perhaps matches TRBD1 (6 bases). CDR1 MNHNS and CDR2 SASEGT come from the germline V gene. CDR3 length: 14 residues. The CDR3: CAGSDRSSNEKVFF. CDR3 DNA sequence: TGTGCCGGCAGCGACAGGAGCTCGAATGAAAAAGTGTTTTTT.

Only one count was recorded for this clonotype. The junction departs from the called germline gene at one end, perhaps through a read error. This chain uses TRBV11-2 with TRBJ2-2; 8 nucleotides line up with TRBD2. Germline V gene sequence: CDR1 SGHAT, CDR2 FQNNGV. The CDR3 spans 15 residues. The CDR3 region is CASNSGTRGSGELFF. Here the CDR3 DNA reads TGTGCCAGCAACTCTGGGACTAGAGGGTCCGGGGAACTGTTTTTT. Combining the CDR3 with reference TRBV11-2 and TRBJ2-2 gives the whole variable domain EAGVAQSPRYKIIEKRQSVAFWCNPISGHATLYWYQQILGQGPKLLIQFQNNGVVDDSQLPKDRFSAERLKGVDSTLKIQPAKLEDSAVYLCASNSGTRGSGELFFGEGSRLTVL.

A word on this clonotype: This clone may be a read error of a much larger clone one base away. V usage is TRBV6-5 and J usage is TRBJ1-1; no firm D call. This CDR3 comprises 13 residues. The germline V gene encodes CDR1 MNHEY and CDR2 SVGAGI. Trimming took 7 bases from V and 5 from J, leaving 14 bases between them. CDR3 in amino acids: CASNSQTRTEAFF. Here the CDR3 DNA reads TGTGCCAGCAATTCCCAGACTAGAACTGAAGCTTTCTTT.

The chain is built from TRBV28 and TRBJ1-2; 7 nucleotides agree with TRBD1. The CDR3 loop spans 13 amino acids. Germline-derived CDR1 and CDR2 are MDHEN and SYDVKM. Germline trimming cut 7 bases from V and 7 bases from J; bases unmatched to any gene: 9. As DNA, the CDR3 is TGTGCCAGCACCTCAGGGGGGGGGTCTGGCTACACCTTC. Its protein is CASTSGGGSGYTF.

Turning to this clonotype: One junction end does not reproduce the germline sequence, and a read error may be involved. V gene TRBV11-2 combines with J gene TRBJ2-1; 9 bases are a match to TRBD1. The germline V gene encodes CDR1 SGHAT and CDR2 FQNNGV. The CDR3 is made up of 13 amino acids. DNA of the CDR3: TGTGCCACCAGCCGTCCTCCGGACAGGGGTCGGTTCTTC. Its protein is CATSRPPDRGRFF.

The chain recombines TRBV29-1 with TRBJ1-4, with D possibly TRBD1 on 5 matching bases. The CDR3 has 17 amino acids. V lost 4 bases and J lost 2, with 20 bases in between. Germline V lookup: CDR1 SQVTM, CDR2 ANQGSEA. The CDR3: CSVVSRDGLRTNEKLFF. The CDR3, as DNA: TGCAGCGTTGTCTCTCGGGACGGCCTTAGGACTAATGAAAAACTGTTTTTT.

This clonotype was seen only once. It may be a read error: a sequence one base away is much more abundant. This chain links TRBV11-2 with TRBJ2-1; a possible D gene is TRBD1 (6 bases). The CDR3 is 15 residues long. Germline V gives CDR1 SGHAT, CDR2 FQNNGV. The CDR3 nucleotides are TGTGCCAGCAGCTTAGTTGGCAGGGGATACAATGGGCAGTTCTTC. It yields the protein CASSLVGRGYNGQFF. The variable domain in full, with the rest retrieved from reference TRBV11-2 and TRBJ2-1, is EAGVAQSPRYKIIEKRQSVAFWCNPISGHATLYWYQQILGQGPKLLIQFQNNGVVDDSQLPKDRFSAERLKGVDSTLKIQPAKLEDSAVYLCASSLVGRGYNGQFFGPGTRLTVL.

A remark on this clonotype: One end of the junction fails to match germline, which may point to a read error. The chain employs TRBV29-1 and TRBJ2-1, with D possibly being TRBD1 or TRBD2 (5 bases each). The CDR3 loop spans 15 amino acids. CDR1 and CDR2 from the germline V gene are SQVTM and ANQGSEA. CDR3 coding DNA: TGCAGCGTTGGCCCAAGTGGTGGGGCGGGTAATGAGCAGCTCTTC. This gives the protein CSVGPSGGAGNEQLF.

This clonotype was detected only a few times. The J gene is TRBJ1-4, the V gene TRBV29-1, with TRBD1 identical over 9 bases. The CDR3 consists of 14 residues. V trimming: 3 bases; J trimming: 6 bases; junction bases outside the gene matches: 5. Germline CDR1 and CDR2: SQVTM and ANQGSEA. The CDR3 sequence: CSVDGTGKDEKLFF. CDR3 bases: TGCAGCGTTGATGGGACAGGGAAGGATGAAAAACTGTTTTTT.

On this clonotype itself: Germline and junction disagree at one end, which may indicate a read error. The CDR3 DNA sequence: TGTGCCAGCCAGGGAGACAATGAACAGTTCTTC. Protein product: CASQGDNEQFF. This chain connects TRBV24-1 to TRBJ2-1; the D call may be TRBD1 or TRBD2 (5 bases each). The CDR3 totals 11 residues. Per germline, CDR1 KGHDR and CDR2 SFDVKD.

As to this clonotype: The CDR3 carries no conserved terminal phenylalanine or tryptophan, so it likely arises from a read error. CDR3: CAEGGTYEQYS. In nucleotides, the CDR3 is TGTGCCGAAGGGGGAACCTACGAGCAGTACTCC. The J gene is TRBJ2-7, the V gene TRBV6-6, with D tentatively TRBD1 (6 bases). This CDR3 has 11 residues. The ends were cut back, 11 bases at V and 2 bases at J, with 10 bases in the middle. The germline gives CDR1 MNHNY, CDR2 SVGAGI (reference sequence).